The 24 T cell receptor beta chains below come from one sample, sequenced in a study of sequential checkpoint blockade in melanoma. Libraries were prepared by immunoSEQ multiplex PCR; TCRdb keeps only in-frame clonotypes and omits some of them. The table has under 3,500 clones, 15% to 20% seen once; the top ten hold about a quarter. Treatment given: randomized to nivolumab then ipilimumab (arm A) or the reverse (arm B). The input for sequencing was tumor tissue (inferred from file names), taken from a patient given nivolumab and ipilimumab in sequence. The receptors were gathered from a human donor with melanoma.

The chain recombines TRBV29-1 with TRBJ2-3, with 7 bases lining up with TRBD1. Germline V gene sequence: CDR1 SQVTM, CDR2 ANQGSEA. This CDR3 comprises 14 residues. V lost 2 bases, J lost 4 bases, and 6 bases stayed unmatched. For the CDR3, the DNA is TGCAGCGTTGAACGTGACAGGGCTCCAGATACGCAGTATTTT. Translated, it gives CSVERDRAPDTQYF.

The rearrangement joins TRBV30 to TRBJ1-6; D ambiguous. The CDR3 runs to 12 residues. CDR1 GTSNPN and CDR2 SVGIG come from the germline V gene (reference sequence). V lost 2 bases and J 9 bases, leaving 8 bases between the germline ends. CDR3: CAWSFPPSPLHF. CDR3 bases: TGTGCCTGGAGTTTTCCTCCTTCACCCCTCCACTTT.

This clone has more than one count but fewer than ten. V and J are TRBV19 and TRBJ1-1; the D is unclear. Between the trimmed V and J ends, which lost 3 bases and 11 bases, there was a span of 10 bases. The CDR3 is 11 residues long. Germline V gene sequence: CDR1 LNHDA, CDR2 SQIVND (reference sequence). The CDR3 nucleotides are TGTGCCAGTAGTATGGAGCGGCGGGCTTTCTTT. Encoded protein: CASSMERRAFF.

This clone was recorded at least ten times. The chain combines TRBV11-3 with TRBJ1-4; D gene uncertain. Trimming left V 1 base short and J 7 bases short, with 13 bases between. The CDR3 contains 15 residues. Germline CDR1 and CDR2: SGHNT and YENEEA. CDR3 sequence reads: CASSLGAGPGEKLFF. In nucleotides, the CDR3 is TGTGCCAGCAGCTTAGGGGCAGGTCCGGGTGAAAAACTGTTTTTT.

There are many counts of this clone. The rearrangement joins TRBV11-3 to TRBJ2-6; D call uncertain. V shed 2 bases and J shed 0 bases, with 11 bases lying between them. Germline CDR1 reads SGHNT; CDR2 reads YENEEA. The CDR3 consists of 17 residues. CDR3 sequence reads: CASSLTVVRSGANVLTF. The DNA for the CDR3 is TGTGCCAGCAGCTTAACGGTGGTCCGCTCTGGGGCCAACGTCCTGACTTTC.

This clone was picked up many times. DNA of the CDR3: TGTGCCAGCAGCTTTGGGAGGGTCAATTCACCCCTCCACTTT. It encodes CASSFGRVNSPLHF. The chain uses TRBV11-3 and TRBJ1-6; D is ambiguous. V gave up 3 bases and J gave up 7 bases, with 10 bases separating them. This CDR3 is 14 amino acids long. Germline assignment: CDR1 SGHNT and CDR2 YENEEA.

The V call is TRBV19, the J call TRBJ2-1, with D maybe TRBD1 (5 bases). Germline V CDR1 and CDR2: LNHDA, SQIVND (reference sequence). The CDR3 has 14 residues. V dropped 7 bases and J dropped 6 bases, with 16 bases sitting between them. The CDR3 DNA reads as TGTGCCAGTACCCGAGGCAGGGTTGGCAATGAGCAGTTCTTC. It codes for CASTRGRVGNEQFF.

The sample holds a few counts of this clone. The chain joins TRBV29-1 to TRBJ2-3, with 12 bases fitting TRBD2. The CDR3 sequence is 15 residues long. V was pared by 7 bases and J by 4 bases, with 9 bases of the junction left unmatched. CDR1 is SQVTM and CDR2 is ANQGSEA in the germline V gene. CDR3 nucleotide sequence: TGCAGCGCCCAGACTAGCGGGAGTGGGGCAGATACGCAGTATTTT. This codes for CSAQTSGSGADTQYF.

This clone was seen many times. The chain has TRBV10-3 and TRBJ2-3, with D possibly being TRBD1 (5 bases). The ends were cut back, 0 bases at V and 5 bases at J, with 15 bases in the middle. This CDR3 spans 16 amino acids. Per germline, CDR1 ENHRY and CDR2 SYGVKD. CDR3: CAISESGRHKIDTQYF. The CDR3 coding sequence is TGTGCCATCAGTGAGTCGGGGCGCCACAAGATAGATACGCAGTATTTT.

This clone was detected many times. The chain uses TRBV9 and TRBJ2-3, with 11 bases matching TRBD2. This CDR3 contains 17 residues. Germline trimming cut 2 bases from V and 1 base from J; bases unmatched to any gene: 6. Germline V lookup: CDR1 SGDLS, CDR2 YYNGEE. CDR3 nucleotide sequence: TGTGCCAGCAGCGTGACGACTAGCGGGACGGGCACAGATACGCAGTATTTT. Translating gives CASSVTTSGTGTDTQYF.

This rearrangement joins TRBV2 to TRBJ2-7; D might be TRBD2 (6 bases). The CDR3 is 13 amino acids. Germline values: CDR1 SNHLY, CDR2 FYNNEI. V was cut by 6 bases and J by 3 bases, with 12 bases left in between. The CDR3 is CASRVMGGYEQYF. The CDR3 region has the DNA TGTGCCAGCAGAGTCATGGGGGGCTACGAGCAGTACTTC.

V and J are TRBV29-1 and TRBJ2-4; 7 bases are a match to TRBD1. V lost 7 bases to trimming and J lost 0 bases; unmatched junction nucleotides: 21. From germline, CDR1 is SQVTM and CDR2 ANQGSEA. The CDR3 runs to 19 residues. This chain's CDR3 is CSDPLGRDSRFLAKNIQYF. CDR3 nucleotide sequence: TGCAGCGACCCACTTGGCCGGGACAGCCGATTTCTAGCCAAAAACATTCAGTACTTC.

This rearrangement joins TRBV6-8 to TRBJ2-3; TRBD1 agrees at 7 bases. This CDR3 is 15 amino acids long. CDR1 and CDR2 (germline): MNHGY, SAAAGT. V trimming: 8 bases; J trimming: 5 bases; junction bases outside the gene matches: 13. CDR3 in DNA: TGTGCCAGCGCGACATCCGGGACAGACGGAGATACGCAGTATTTT. This translates into CASATSGTDGDTQYF.

This clone was recorded a few times. The V gene is TRBV5-1, the J gene TRBJ2-7; perhaps TRBD2 as D (5 bases). Trimming shortened V by 0 bases and J by 0 bases, and 13 bases separated the two germline ends. Germline CDR1 is SGHRS and CDR2 is YFSETQ. The CDR3 extends over 16 amino acids. CDR3 protein: CASSLGPTGSSYEQYF. The CDR3 DNA is TGCGCCAGCAGCTTGGGACCTACGGGGAGCTCCTACGAGCAGTACTTC.

The CDR3 region is CASSPSETTYEQYF. The CDR3 DNA reads as TGTGCCAGCTCACCATCCGAGACTACCTACGAGCAGTACTTC. The V gene is TRBV18, the J gene TRBJ2-7; a weak D match, TRBD2 (5 bases). From germline, CDR1 is KGHSH and CDR2 LQKENI. The CDR3 has 14 residues. The V end lost 2 bases, the J end lost 2 bases, and 10 bases lay between the germline ends.

This chain links TRBV10-2 with TRBJ1-3; 7 bases are shared with TRBD1. Germline V CDR1 and CDR2: WSHSY, SAAADI. This CDR3 has 16 residues. With 2 bases clipped from V and 4 bases from J, the junction kept 8 bases outside the gene matches. The CDR3 protein is CASSERLGGLGNTIYF. CDR3 DNA: TGCGCCAGCAGTGAGAGACTAGGGGGCTTGGGAAACACCATATATTTT.

This clone was found a few times. The J gene is TRBJ2-1, the V gene TRBV28, with 11 bases that match TRBD2. The CDR3 consists of 16 residues. Germline V gives CDR1 MDHEN, CDR2 SYDVKM. V gave up 6 bases and J gave up 5 bases; unmatched junction bases: 9. The CDR3 region is CASRTPSGGPHNEQFF. In DNA form, the CDR3 reads TGTGCCAGCAGGACCCCTAGCGGGGGGCCCCACAATGAGCAGTTCTTC.

This clone showed up just a few times. The chain carries TRBV28 and TRBJ2-7; D may match TRBD1 or TRBD2 (5 bases each). The CDR3 loop spans 14 amino acids. Germline lookup yields CDR1 MDHEN and CDR2 SYDVKM. V was clipped by 5 bases and J by 6 bases, with 17 bases between them. In DNA, the CDR3 is TGTGCCAGCAGTGGACCTGGGGGATTGAGCGAGCAGTACTTC. It translates to CASSGPGGLSEQYF.

This clone is hyperexpanded (1% or more) by share. The CDR3 coding sequence is TGTGCCAGCAGCATCTGGGCGGGGGCGACGTACTATGGCTACACCTTC. This sequence encodes CASSIWAGATYYGYTF. The genes are TRBV6-8 and TRBJ1-2, with a tentative D call TRBD1 (6 bases). Trimming cost V 6 bases and J 3 bases, with 20 bases left between them. Germline V gene lookup returns CDR1 MNHGY and CDR2 SAAAGT. This CDR3 has 16 amino acids.

At least ten counts were recorded for this clone. This rearrangement joins TRBV11-3 to TRBJ2-7; either TRBD1 or TRBD2 may fit D (5 bases each). Germline CDR1 SGHNT, CDR2 YENEEA. The CDR3 is 16 amino acids. Trimming took 1 base from V and 4 from J, leaving 17 bases between them. CDR3 DNA sequence: TGTGCCAGCAGCTTAGTCTCGGCTAGTGGGGGTTACGAGCAGTACTTC. The encoded protein is CASSLVSASGGYEQYF.

The rearrangement uses TRBV6-8 and TRBJ2-2; maybe TRBD1 (6 bases). The germline V and J ends were trimmed by 5 bases and 7 bases, with 17 bases remaining between them. CDR3 length: 15 amino acids. Germline V gene lookup returns CDR1 MNHGY and CDR2 SAAAGT. CDR3 region: CASSVRTVSGGELFF. The CDR3 coding sequence is TGTGCCAGCAGTGTGAGGACAGTCAGTGGCGGGGAGCTGTTTTTT.

This clone rates as medium-sized. The chain combines TRBV6-8 with TRBJ1-2, with 8 bases aligning to TRBD1. The germline gives CDR1 MNHGY, CDR2 SAAAGT. The V and J ends lost 6 bases and 1 base, in that order; junction bases with no gene match: 10. The CDR3 is 16 residues long. The CDR3 loop reads CASSLYRDRSNYGYTF. The CDR3 DNA reads TGTGCCAGCAGCCTCTACCGGGACAGGAGTAACTATGGCTACACCTTC.

V gene TRBV9 combines with J gene TRBJ1-6, with TRBD1 identical over 9 bases. The junction had 3 bases not matched to a gene; V was cut back by 2 bases and J by 9 bases. Germline V lookup: CDR1 SGDLS, CDR2 YYNGEE. This CDR3 has 14 amino acids. The CDR3 sequence: CASSVDRGFSPLHF. CDR3 coding DNA: TGTGCCAGCAGCGTCGACAGGGGGTTTTCACCCCTCCACTTT.

This clone is labeled as medium-sized (0.01 to 0.1%). The chain combines TRBV9 with TRBJ2-3; tentative D call: TRBD2 (6 bases). The CDR3 contains 15 residues. Trimming shortened V by 1 base and J by 1 base, and 10 bases separated the two germline ends. Germline V gene data show CDR1 as SGDLS and CDR2 as YYNGEE. CDR3 in amino acids: CASSVIVAGTDTQYF. The DNA for the CDR3 is TGTGCCAGCAGCGTAATTGTAGCGGGCACAGATACGCAGTATTTT.